Given below is one T cell receptor beta chain in context. Its antigen remains unknown. The PCR made use of 60 Vbeta and 13 Jbeta primers. In the original workflow: In a later analysis, roughly 11 million of tens of millions of unique beta chains occurred in at least two donors. TCRdb's copy holds only in-frame clones and misses some; the assay was immunoSEQ multiplex PCR. V and J calls and clone size follow that table, whereas D and trimming were derived from the DNA. The sample shows 100,000 to 120,000 clones, over 75% of them seen only once. The data originate from a study of cytomegalovirus exposure and HLA in healthy donors. Findings and caveats of the study: The study had only CMV serostatus as immune exposure information. Researchers reported from a later analysis that most CMV-associated TCR beta chains appeared HLA-restricted.

V lost 4 bases to trimming and J lost 3 bases, with 11 bases between them. CDR3 length: 14 amino acids. The germline CDR1 and CDR2 sequences are ENHRY and SYGVKD. The sample was PBMCs. The chain is built from TRBV10-3 and TRBJ2-3; D is possibly TRBD2 (7 bases). This clonotype was sampled from a woman aged 18-29 years in good health and CMV-seronegative. CDR3 protein: CAISARGATDTQYF. CDR3 coding DNA: TGTGCCATCAGTGCCCGGGGGGCGACAGATACGCAGTATTTT.